The rows below give T cell receptor beta chains drawn from one sample of a study of blood T cell repertoires in COVID-19. TCRdb keeps only in-frame clones here, not all; method: immunoSEQ multiplex PCR. The table records under 300,000 clones, 86% of them present only once. The sequenced sample was peripheral blood. The origin of the receptors is a man between 60 and 75 years old with acute or convalescent COVID-19. The CDR3 runs from the conserved cysteine through the conserved F or W. Each record gives: V gene, D gene, CDR3 protein. D genes are given only for firm matches.

TRBV10-3	TRBD1	CAIRRDRGNTEAFF
TRBV7-2	TRBD2	CASSGYSGQRQETQYF
TRBV4-1	TRBD2	CASSLPGLAGSEQFF
TRBV6-5	TRBD2	CASSSSGSFQETQYF
TRBV28	TRBD1	CASSLDPGTGGYEQYF
TRBV5-4	NA	CASSLDSVSYEQYF
TRBV4-2	TRBD1	CASSDTGQGGNEQFF
TRBV27	TRBD1	CASSPGTGNYGYTF
TRBV11-1	NA	CASSPQPGEQFF
TRBV19	TRBD2	CASSSRTSFWETQYF
TRBV9	NA	CASSVDPGLTYNEQFF
TRBV9	NA	CASSRSSDTDTQYF
TRBV9	NA	CASSAQQGTEAFF
TRBV11-2	TRBD2	CASSLLREAYNEQFF
TRBV7-3	TRBD1	CASSPTGTGGGYTF
TRBV9	NA	CASSVGASNQPQHF
TRBV30	NA	CAWSRQINTEAFF
TRBV5-1	TRBD1	CASSLGAGGPQAF
TRBV30	TRBD1	CAYGQGHEQYF
TRBV5-1	TRBD1	CASSLRDRGLDTQYF
TRBV7-2	TRBD2	CASSLGTRHNEQFF
TRBV2	TRBD1	CASSTDRGLYEQYF
TRBV5-3	NA	CARSKGANTGELFF
TRBV30	NA	CAWSPPQSGFTYEQYF
TRBV5-8	TRBD1	CASSLGQGEETQYF
TRBV28	NA	CASSMTTGYTEAFF
TRBV6-5	TRBD1	CASSWGQGRSDTQYF
TRBV30	TRBD2	CAWKVRGLAGASEQFF
TRBV5-1	NA	CASRAGREVEKLFF
TRBV28	NA	CASRPPGDSYEQYF
TRBV7-8	NA	CASSLSQGLGKLFF
TRBV29-1	TRBD1	CSVALPSGTGNYEQYF